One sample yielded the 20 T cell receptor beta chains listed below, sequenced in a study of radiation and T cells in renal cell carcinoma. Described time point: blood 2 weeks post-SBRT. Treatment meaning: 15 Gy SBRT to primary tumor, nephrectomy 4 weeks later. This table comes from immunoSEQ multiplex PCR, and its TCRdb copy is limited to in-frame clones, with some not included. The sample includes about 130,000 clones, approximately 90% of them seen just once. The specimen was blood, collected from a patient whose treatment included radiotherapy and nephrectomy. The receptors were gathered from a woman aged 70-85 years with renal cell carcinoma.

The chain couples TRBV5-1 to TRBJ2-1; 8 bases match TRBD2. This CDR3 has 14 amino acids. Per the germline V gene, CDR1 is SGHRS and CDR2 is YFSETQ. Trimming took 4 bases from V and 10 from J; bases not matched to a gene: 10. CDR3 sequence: CASSEPGGPEEQFF. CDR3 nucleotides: TGCGCCAGCAGCGAGCCGGGGGGGCCGGAGGAGCAGTTCTTC.

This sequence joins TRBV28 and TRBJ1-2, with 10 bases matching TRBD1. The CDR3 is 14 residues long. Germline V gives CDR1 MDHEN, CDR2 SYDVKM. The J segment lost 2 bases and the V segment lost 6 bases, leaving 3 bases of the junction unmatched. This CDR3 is CASRPTGGNYGYTF. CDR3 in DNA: TGTGCCAGCAGGCCGACAGGGGGCAACTATGGCTACACCTTC.

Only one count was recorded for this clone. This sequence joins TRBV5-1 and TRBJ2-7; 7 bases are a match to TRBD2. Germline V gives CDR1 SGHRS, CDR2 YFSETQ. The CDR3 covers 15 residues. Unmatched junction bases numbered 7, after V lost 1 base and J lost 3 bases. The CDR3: CASSLLSGALYEQYF. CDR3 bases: TGCGCCAGCAGCTTGCTAAGCGGGGCCCTCTACGAGCAGTACTTC.

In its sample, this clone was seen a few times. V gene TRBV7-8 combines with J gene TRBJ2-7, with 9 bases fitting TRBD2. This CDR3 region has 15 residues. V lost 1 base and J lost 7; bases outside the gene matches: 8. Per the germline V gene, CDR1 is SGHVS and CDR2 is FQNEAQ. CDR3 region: CASSLGGSGGLEQYF. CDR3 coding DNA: TGTGCCAGCAGCTTAGGAGGTAGCGGGGGTTTAGAGCAGTACTTC.

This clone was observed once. The CDR3 nucleotides read TGTGCCAGCATTAGGACTAGCGGGGGACCATCGGGAGGCACCGGGGAGCTGTTTTTT. As protein: CASIRTSGGPSGGTGELFF. V and J are TRBV28 and TRBJ2-2; 13 bases fit TRBD2. Germline trimming cut 7 bases from V and 4 bases from J; bases unmatched to any gene: 15. Germline V gives CDR1 MDHEN, CDR2 SYDVKM. This CDR3 is built from 19 residues.

In DNA, the CDR3 is TGTGCCAGCAGCCATGCGGGGACTGAAGCTTTCTTT. Its protein product is CASSHAGTEAFF. V and J are TRBV7-9 and TRBJ1-1; D is unclear. Germline V CDR1 and CDR2: SEHNR, FQNEAQ (reference sequence). The length of the CDR3 is 12 residues. V lost 5 bases, J lost 5 bases, and 9 bases lay in between.

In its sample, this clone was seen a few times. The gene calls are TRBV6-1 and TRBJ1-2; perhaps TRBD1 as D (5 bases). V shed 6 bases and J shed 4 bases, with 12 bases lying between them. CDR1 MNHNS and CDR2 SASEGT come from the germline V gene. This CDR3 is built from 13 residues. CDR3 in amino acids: CASSPQGGYGYTF. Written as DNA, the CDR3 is TGTGCCAGCAGCCCCCAGGGCGGCTATGGCTACACCTTC.

As DNA, the CDR3 is TGTGCCACATGGGGCAGGGGACTCACAGATACGCAGTATTTT. This codes for CATWGRGLTDTQYF. This rearrangement joins TRBV19 to TRBJ2-3; D tentatively reads TRBD1 or TRBD2 (6 bases each). Germline loops: CDR1 LNHDA, CDR2 SQIVND (reference sequence). The CDR3 runs 14 residues. V lost 10 bases, J lost 2 bases, and 16 bases lay in between. The full variable domain, with the rest looked up from reference TRBV19 and TRBJ2-3, is DGGITQSPKYLFRKEGQNVTLSCEQNLNHDAMYWYRQDPGQGLRLIYYSQIVNDFQKGDIAEGYSVSREKKESFPLTVTSAQKNPTAFYLCATWGRGLTDTQYFGPGTRLTVL.

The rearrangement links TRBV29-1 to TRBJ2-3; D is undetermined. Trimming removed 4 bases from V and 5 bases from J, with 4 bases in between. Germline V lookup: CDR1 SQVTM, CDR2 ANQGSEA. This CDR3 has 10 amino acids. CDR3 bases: TGCAGCGTTGCCAAAGATACGCAGTATTTT. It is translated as CSVAKDTQYF.

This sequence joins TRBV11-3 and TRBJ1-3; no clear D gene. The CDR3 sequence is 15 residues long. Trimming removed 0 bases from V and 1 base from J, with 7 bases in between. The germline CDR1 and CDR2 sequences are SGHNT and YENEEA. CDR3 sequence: CASSLDGSSGNTIYF. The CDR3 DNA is TGTGCCAGCAGCTTAGACGGATCGTCTGGAAACACCATATATTTT.

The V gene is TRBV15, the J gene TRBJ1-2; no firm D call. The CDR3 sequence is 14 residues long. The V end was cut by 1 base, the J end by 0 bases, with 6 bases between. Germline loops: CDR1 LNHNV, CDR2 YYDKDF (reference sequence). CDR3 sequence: CATSRVGSNYGYTF. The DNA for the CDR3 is TGTGCCACCAGCAGAGTGGGGTCTAACTATGGCTACACCTTC.

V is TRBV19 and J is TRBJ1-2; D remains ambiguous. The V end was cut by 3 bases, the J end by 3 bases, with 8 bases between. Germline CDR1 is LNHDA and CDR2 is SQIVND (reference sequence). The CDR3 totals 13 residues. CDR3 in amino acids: CASSIPGDYGYTF. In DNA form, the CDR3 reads TGTGCCAGTAGTATTCCCGGGGACTATGGCTACACCTTC.

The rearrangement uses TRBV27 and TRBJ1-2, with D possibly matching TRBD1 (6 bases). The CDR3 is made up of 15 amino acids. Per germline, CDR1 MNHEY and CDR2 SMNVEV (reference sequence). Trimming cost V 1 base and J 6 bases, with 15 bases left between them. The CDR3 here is CASSLFGTPRDGYTF. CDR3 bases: TGTGCCAGCAGTTTATTCGGGACACCTCGCGATGGCTACACCTTC.

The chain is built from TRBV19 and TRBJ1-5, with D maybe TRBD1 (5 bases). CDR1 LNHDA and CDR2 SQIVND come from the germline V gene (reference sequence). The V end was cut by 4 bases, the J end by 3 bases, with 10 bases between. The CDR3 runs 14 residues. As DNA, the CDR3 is TGTGCCAGTAGTAACCCAGGGATCAATCAGCCCCAGCATTTT. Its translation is CASSNPGINQPQHF.

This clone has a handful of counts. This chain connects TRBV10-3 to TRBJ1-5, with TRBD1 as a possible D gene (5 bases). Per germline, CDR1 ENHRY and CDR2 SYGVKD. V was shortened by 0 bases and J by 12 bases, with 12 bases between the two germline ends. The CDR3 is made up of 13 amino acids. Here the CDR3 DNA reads TGTGCCATCAGTGAGTCGTGGCAGGGAATCCAGCATTTT. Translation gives CAISESWQGIQHF.

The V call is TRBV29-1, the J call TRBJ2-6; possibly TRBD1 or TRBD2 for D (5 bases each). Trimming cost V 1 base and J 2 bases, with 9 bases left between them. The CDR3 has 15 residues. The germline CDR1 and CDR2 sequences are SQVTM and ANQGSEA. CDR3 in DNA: TGCAGCGTTGAAGGGGGACCCCCTGGGGCCAACGTCCTGACTTTC. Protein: CSVEGGPPGANVLTF.

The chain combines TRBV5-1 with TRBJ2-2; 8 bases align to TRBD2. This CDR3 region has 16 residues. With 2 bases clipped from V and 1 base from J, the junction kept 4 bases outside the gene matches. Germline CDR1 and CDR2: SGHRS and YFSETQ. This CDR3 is CASSFSLAGNTGELFF. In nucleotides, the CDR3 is TGCGCCAGCAGCTTTTCGCTAGCGGGGAACACCGGGGAGCTGTTTTTT.

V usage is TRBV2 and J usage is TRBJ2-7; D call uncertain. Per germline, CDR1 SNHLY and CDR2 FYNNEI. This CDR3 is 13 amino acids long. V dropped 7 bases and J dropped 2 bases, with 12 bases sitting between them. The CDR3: CASTLGRAYEQYF. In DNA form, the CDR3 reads TGTGCCAGCACCTTAGGACGGGCCTACGAGCAGTACTTC.

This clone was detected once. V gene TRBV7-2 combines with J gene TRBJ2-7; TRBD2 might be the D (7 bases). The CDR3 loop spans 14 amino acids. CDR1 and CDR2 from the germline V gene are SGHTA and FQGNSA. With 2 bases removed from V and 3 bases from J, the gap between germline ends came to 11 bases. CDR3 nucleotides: TGTGCCAGCAGCTTATTCGGGGGGCTCTACGAGCAGTACTTC. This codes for CASSLFGGLYEQYF. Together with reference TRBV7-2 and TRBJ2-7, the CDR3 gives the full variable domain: GAGVSQSPSNKVTEKGKDVELRCDPISGHTALYWYRQSLGQGLEFLIYFQGNSAPDKSGLPSDRFSAERTGGSVSTLTIQRTQQEDSAVYLCASSLFGGLYEQYFGPGTRLTVT.

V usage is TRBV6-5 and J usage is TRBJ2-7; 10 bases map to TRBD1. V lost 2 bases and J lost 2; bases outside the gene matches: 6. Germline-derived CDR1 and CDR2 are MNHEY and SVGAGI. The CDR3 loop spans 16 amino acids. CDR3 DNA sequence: TGTGCCAGCAGTTACGCCCTTGGGACAGGGGCCTACGAGCAGTACTTC. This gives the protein CASSYALGTGAYEQYF.